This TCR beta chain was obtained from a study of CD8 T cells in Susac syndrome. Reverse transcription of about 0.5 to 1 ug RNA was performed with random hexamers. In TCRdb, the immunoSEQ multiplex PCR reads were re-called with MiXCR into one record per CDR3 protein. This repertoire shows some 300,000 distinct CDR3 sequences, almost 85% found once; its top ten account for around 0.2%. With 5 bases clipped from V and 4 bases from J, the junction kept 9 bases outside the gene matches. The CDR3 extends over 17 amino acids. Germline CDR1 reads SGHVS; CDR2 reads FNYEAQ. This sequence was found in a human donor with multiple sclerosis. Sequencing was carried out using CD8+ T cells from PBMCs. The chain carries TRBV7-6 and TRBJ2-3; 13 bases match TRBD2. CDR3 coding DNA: TGTGCCAGCAGCCCCTCCGGGACTAGCGGGACACCAGATACGCAGTATTTT. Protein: CASSPSGTSGTPDTQYF.